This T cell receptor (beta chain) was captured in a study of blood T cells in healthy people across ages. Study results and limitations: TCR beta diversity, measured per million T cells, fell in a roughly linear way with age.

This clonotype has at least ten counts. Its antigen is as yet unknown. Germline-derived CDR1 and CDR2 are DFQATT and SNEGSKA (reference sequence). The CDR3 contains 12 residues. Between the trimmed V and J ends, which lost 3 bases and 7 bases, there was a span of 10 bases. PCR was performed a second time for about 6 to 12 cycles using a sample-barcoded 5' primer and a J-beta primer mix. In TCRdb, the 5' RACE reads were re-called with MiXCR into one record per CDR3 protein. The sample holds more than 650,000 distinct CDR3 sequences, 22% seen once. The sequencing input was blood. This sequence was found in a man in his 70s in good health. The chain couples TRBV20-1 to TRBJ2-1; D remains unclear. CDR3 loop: CSASVRFNEQFF. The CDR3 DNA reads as TGCAGTGCTAGTGTCAGGTTTAATGAGCAGTTCTTC.